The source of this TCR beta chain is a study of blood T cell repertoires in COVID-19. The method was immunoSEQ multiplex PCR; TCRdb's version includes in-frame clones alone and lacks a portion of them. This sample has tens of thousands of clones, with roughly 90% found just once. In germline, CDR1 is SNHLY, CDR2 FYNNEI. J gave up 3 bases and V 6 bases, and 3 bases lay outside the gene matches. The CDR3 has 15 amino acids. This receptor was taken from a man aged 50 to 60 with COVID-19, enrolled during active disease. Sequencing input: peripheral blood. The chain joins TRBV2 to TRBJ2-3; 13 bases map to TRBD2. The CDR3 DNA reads TGTGCCAGCAGGAGGACTAGCGGGGGTACAGATACGCAGTATTTT. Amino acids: CASRRTSGGTDTQYF.